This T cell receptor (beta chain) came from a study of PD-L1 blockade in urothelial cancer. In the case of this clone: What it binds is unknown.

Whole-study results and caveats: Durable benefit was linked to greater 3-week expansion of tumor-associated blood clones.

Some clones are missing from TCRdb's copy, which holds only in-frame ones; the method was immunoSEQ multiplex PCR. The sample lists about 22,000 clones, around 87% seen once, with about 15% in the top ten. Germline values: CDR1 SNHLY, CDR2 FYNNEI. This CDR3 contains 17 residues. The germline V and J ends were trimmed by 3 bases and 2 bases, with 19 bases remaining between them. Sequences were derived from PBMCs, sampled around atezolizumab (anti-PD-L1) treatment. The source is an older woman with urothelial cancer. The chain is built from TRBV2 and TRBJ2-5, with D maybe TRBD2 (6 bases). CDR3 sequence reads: CASSEKGLRLVQETQYF. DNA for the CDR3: TGTGCCAGCAGTGAGAAAGGGCTGCGACTAGTTCAAGAGACCCAGTACTTC.